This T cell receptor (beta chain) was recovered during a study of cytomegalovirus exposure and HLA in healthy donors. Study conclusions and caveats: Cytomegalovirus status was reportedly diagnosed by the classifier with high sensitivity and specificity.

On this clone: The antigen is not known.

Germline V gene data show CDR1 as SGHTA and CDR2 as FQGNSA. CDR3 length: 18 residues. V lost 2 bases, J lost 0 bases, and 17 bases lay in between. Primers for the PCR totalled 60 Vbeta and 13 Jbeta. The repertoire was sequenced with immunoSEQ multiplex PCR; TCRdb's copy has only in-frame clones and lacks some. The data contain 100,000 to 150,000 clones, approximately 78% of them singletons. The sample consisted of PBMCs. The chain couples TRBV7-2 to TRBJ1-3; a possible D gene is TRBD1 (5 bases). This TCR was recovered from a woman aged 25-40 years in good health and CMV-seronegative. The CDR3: CASSLRRVGALSGNTIYF. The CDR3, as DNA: TGTGCCAGCAGCTTAAGGAGGGTAGGGGCTCTCTCTGGAAACACCATATATTTT.